This T cell receptor (beta chain) was sequenced for a study of molecular identifiers for immune sequencing clone quantification. The V gene's germline CDR1 is MDHEN and CDR2 SYDVKM. This CDR3 contains 16 residues. Trimming left V 6 bases short and J 4 bases short, with 20 bases between. Overall study results and limits: Clones carrying above 20 RNA copies accounted for over 97% of effector molecules, under 1% in naive cells.

At least ten counts were recorded for this clonotype. Its antigen is undetermined. Methods described previously, with TCR primers listed, were used for bulk TCR libraries. MiXCR, applied by TCRdb to the PCR reads, yields one record per CDR3 protein. Among about 300,000 distinct CDR3 sequences, about a fifth were seen once, and the ten largest hold under 0.95%. Sequencing was performed on naive CD8+ T cells from blood, with Jurkat cell RNA spiked in. Subset in this sample: FACS-sorted CD8+CD4-CCR7+CD45RA+ naive T cells. The V and J genes are TRBV28 and TRBJ2-3, with D tentatively TRBD1 or TRBD2 (5 bases each). The sequence derives from a human donor in good health. Some libraries in this study had Jurkat cell RNA spiked in. The CDR3 DNA reads TGTGCCAGCAGCTGGGTATCCTCGGGGCGATCAGATACGCAGTATTTT. Its translation: CASSWVSSGRSDTQYF.